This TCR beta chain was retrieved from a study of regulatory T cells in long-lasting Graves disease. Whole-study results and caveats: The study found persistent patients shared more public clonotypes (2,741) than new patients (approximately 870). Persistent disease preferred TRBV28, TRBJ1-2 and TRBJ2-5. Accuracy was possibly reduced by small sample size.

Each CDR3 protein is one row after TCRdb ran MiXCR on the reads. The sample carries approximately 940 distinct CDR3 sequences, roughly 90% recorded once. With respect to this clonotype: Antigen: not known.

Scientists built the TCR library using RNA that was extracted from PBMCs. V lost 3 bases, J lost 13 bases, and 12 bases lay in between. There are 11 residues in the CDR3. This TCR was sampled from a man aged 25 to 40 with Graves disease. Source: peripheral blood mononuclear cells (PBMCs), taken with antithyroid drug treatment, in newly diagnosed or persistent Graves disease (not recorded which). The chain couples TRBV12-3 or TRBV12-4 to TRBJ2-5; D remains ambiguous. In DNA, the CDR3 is TGTGCCAGCAGTTTGGAAGCCAGGCCGTACTTC. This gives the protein CASSLEARPYF.